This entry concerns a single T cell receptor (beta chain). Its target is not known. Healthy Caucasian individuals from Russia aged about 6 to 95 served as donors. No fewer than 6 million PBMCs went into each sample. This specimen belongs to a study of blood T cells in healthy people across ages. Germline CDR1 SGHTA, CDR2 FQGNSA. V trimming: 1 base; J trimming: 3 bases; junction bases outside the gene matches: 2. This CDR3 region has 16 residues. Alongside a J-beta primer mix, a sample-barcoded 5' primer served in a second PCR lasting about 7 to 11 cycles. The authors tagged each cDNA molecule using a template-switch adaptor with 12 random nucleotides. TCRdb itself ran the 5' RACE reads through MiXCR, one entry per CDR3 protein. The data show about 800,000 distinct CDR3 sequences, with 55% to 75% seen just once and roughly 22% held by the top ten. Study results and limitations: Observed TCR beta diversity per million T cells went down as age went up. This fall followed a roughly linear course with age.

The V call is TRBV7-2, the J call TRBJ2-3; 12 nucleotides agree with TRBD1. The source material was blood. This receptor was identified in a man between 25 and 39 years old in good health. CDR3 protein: CASSLGGQGATDTQYF. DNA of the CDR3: TGTGCCAGCAGCTTAGGGGGACAGGGGGCGACAGATACGCAGTATTTT.